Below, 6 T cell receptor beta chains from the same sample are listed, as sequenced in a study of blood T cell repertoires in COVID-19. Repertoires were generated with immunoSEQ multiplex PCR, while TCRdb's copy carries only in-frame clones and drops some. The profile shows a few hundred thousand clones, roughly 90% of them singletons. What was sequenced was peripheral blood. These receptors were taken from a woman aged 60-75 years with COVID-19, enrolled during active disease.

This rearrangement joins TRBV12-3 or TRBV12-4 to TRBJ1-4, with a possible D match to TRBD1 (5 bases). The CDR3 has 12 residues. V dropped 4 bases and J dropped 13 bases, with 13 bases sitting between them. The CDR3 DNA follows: TGTGCCAGCAGTTGGAACACCGGGGGACTGTTTTTT. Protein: CASSWNTGGLFF.

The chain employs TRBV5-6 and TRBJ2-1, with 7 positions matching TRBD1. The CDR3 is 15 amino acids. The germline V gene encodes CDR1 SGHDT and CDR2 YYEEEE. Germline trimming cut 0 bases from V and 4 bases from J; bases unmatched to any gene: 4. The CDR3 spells CASSLGWDRYNEQFF. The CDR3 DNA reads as TGTGCCAGCAGCTTGGGATGGGACAGATACAATGAGCAGTTCTTC.

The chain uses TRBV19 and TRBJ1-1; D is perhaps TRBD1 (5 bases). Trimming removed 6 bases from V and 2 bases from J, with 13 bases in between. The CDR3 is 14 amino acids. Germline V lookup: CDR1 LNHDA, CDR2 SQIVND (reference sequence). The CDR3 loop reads CASRPRVFNTEAFF. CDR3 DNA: TGTGCCAGTAGGCCCAGGGTCTTTAACACTGAAGCTTTCTTT.

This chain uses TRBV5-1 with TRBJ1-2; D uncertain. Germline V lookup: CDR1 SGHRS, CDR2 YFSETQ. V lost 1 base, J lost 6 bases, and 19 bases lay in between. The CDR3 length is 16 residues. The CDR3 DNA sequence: TGCGCCAGCAGCTTGTCCGGGCCGGGTCCAGCGGATGGCTACACCTTC. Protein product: CASSLSGPGPADGYTF.

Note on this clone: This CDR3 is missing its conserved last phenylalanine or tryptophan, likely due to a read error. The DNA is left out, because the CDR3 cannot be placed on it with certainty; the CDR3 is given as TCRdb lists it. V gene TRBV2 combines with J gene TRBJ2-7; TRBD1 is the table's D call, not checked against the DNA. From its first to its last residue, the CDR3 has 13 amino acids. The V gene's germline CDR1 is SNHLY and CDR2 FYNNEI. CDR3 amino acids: CASSEQGTGHRGL.

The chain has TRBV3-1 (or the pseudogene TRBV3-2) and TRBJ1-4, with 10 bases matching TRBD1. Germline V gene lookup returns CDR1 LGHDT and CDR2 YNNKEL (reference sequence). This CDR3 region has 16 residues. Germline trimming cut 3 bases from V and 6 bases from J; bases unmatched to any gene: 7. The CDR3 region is CASSQGRGQGYEKLFF. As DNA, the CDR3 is TGTGCCAGCAGCCAGGGTAGGGGACAGGGGTATGAAAAACTGTTTTTT.